The 15 T cell receptor beta chains given below trace back to one sample, sequenced in a study of T cell responses to AZD1222 COVID-19 vaccine. The assay was immunoSEQ multiplex PCR, and TCRdb's table has in-frame clones only and misses some. The data contain around 120,000 clones, 80% to 90% of them singletons. The sequencing here drew on peripheral blood, taken on day 0 of AZD1222 vaccination. These receptors were taken from an adult in good health.

The chain uses TRBV4-2 and TRBJ1-2, with a possible D match to TRBD1 (6 bases). V lost 3 bases, J lost 7 bases, and 21 bases lay in between. Germline V gene sequence: CDR1 LGHNA, CDR2 YNFKEQ. The CDR3 is 16 residues long. In DNA, the CDR3 is TGTGCCAGCAGCCACCCCCTGAGGGGGGTTGTTAGTGGCTACACCTTC. This gives the protein CASSHPLRGVVSGYTF.

V gene TRBV24-1 combines with J gene TRBJ1-2; the match to TRBD1 covers 8 bases. CDR1 KGHDR and CDR2 SFDVKD come from the germline V gene. J was trimmed by 4 bases and V by 4 bases; bases with no gene match: 7. The CDR3 runs to 15 residues. CDR3: CATSDYGQGFYGYTF. For the CDR3, the DNA is TGTGCCACCAGTGACTACGGACAGGGCTTCTATGGCTACACCTTC.

This rearrangement joins TRBV24-1 to TRBJ1-1, with 7 positions matching TRBD1. Germline V gene data show CDR1 as KGHDR and CDR2 as SFDVKD. The trim removed 9 bases at V and 1 base at J, leaving 4 bases unmatched. This CDR3 is 13 amino acids long. In DNA form, the CDR3 reads TGTGCCACCGCCGGGACAGAGAACACTGAAGCTTTCTTT. Its translation: CATAGTENTEAFF.

The chain joins TRBV6-7 to TRBJ1-4; 9 bases fit TRBD1. TRBV6-7 counts as an open reading frame of uncertain function. The junction had 13 bases not matched to a gene; V was cut back by 8 bases and J by 12 bases. This CDR3 region has 14 residues. The CDR3 DNA reads as TGTGCCAGCTATCAAGGGACAGGGAGGATCGAACTGTTTTTT. Its protein is CASYQGTGRIELFF.

The rearrangement links TRBV12-3 or TRBV12-4 to TRBJ1-2; D unresolved. V lost 5 bases, J lost 4 bases, and 11 bases lay in between. The CDR3 has 13 amino acids. The CDR3 sequence: CASSPRTVYGYTF. In DNA form, the CDR3 reads TGTGCCAGCAGTCCGAGGACTGTCTATGGCTACACCTTC.

This clone was counted between two and nine times. This chain connects TRBV6-5 to TRBJ2-7; unclear D gene. V was pared by 5 bases and J by 6 bases, with 14 bases between. CDR1 MNHEY and CDR2 SVGAGI come from the germline V gene. There are 13 residues in the CDR3. The CDR3 nucleotides are TGTGCCAGCAGTCCATTCGGTGAGAGCGAGCAGTACTTC. It translates to CASSPFGESEQYF.

This chain connects TRBV9 to TRBJ2-7; D is uncertain. Per the germline V gene, CDR1 is SGDLS and CDR2 is YYNGEE. V was cut by 4 bases and J by 6 bases, with 17 bases left in between. This CDR3 has 14 amino acids. CDR3 DNA sequence: TGTGCCAGCAGCATTGGGATGGCAGAAATCGAGCAGTACTTC. It codes for CASSIGMAEIEQYF.

This chain links TRBV5-1 with TRBJ2-7, with 9 positions matching TRBD2. This CDR3 has 16 residues. Germline loops: CDR1 SGHRS, CDR2 YFSETQ. Unmatched junction bases numbered 6, after V lost 0 bases and J lost 2 bases. In nucleotides, the CDR3 is TGCGCCAGCAGCTTGGGCCTAGCGGGGAATCCCTACGAGCAGTACTTC. Its protein is CASSLGLAGNPYEQYF.

This chain links TRBV6-5 with TRBJ1-3, with D unclear. V was cut by 6 bases and J by 0 bases, with 9 bases left in between. CDR1 MNHEY and CDR2 SVGAGI come from the germline V gene. This CDR3 spans 14 amino acids. The CDR3 protein is CASSGGFSGNTIYF. CDR3 nucleotide sequence: TGTGCCAGCAGCGGCGGGTTCTCTGGAAACACCATATATTTT.

V is TRBV28 and J is TRBJ1-1; 8 bases map to TRBD1. CDR3 length: 13 amino acids. V trimming: 5 bases; J trimming: 10 bases; junction bases outside the gene matches: 9. CDR1 MDHEN and CDR2 SYDVKM come from the germline V gene. The CDR3 region is CASSPGGVGIAFF. In nucleotides, the CDR3 is TGTGCCAGCAGTCCAGGGGGCGTCGGGATAGCTTTCTTT.

The chain employs TRBV18 and TRBJ2-3, with D maybe TRBD2 (5 bases). Germline CDR1 and CDR2: KGHSH and LQKENI. CDR3 size: 13 residues. V dropped 2 bases and J dropped 6 bases, with 9 bases sitting between them. The DNA for the CDR3 is TGTGCCAGCTCACCAAGGTCGGGGGATACGCAGTATTTT. Protein sequence: CASSPRSGDTQYF.

The genes are TRBV19 and TRBJ1-2, with a possible D match to TRBD1 (6 bases). Trimming shortened V by 5 bases and J by 5 bases, and 15 bases separated the two germline ends. Germline CDR1 LNHDA, CDR2 SQIVND (reference sequence). The CDR3 is made up of 14 amino acids. The CDR3 DNA reads TGTGCCAGTAGTCGGGACACTGGCTTGTATGGCTACACCTTC. Protein product: CASSRDTGLYGYTF.

This clone appeared once. The chain employs TRBV9 and TRBJ2-7; 10 bases fit TRBD2. Germline loops: CDR1 SGDLS, CDR2 YYNGEE. V shed 4 bases and J 0 bases; nucleotides not matched to a gene: 10. The CDR3 runs 17 residues. Here the CDR3 reads CASSPRPGTSASYEQYF. The CDR3 bases are TGTGCCAGCAGCCCCCGACCCGGGACTAGCGCCTCCTACGAGCAGTACTTC.

V and J are TRBV5-6 and TRBJ2-5; D unclear. The CDR3 covers 11 residues. Germline loops: CDR1 SGHDT, CDR2 YYEEEE. The ends were cut back, 0 bases at V and 7 bases at J, with 4 bases in the middle. CDR3 sequence reads: CASSLVGTQYF. For the CDR3, the DNA is TGTGCCAGCAGCTTGGTTGGGACCCAGTACTTC.

This clone turned up a few times. The chain links TRBV30 to TRBJ2-7; tentative D call: TRBD2 (5 bases). V was clipped by 3 bases and J by 2 bases, with 17 bases between them. The germline V gene encodes CDR1 GTSNPN and CDR2 SVGIG (reference sequence). This CDR3 contains 15 residues. In nucleotides, the CDR3 is TGTGCCTGGAGCATCCGGGGTCCGAGACCCTACGAGCAGTACTTC. It yields the protein CAWSIRGPRPYEQYF. Filled out from reference TRBV30 and TRBJ2-7, the complete variable domain reads SQTIHQWPATLVQPVGSPLSLECTVEGTSNPNLYWYRQAAGRGLQLLFYSVGIGQISSEVPQNLSASRPQDRQFILSSKKLLLSDSGFYLCAWSIRGPRPYEQYFGPGTRLTVT.